Presented here are 19 T cell receptor beta chains from one specimen sequenced in a study of blood T cell repertoires in COVID-19. The data were produced by immunoSEQ multiplex PCR, yet TCRdb's version contains in-frame clones alone and is incomplete. The profile shows under 150,000 clones, approximately 87% of them singletons. Sequenced sample: PBMCs or T cells enriched from blood (not recorded which). These receptors were obtained from a woman in her twenties or thirties with acute COVID-19.

The chain joins TRBV7-2 to TRBJ2-7; D is possibly TRBD1 (6 bases). Trimming cost V 0 bases and J 3 bases, with 12 bases left between them. The germline V gene encodes CDR1 SGHTA and CDR2 FQGNSA. The CDR3 loop spans 15 amino acids. CDR3 sequence reads: CASSLAGTNYYEQYF. CDR3 nucleotide sequence: TGTGCCAGCAGCTTAGCCGGGACAAACTACTACGAGCAGTACTTC.

This clone was found a few times. V and J are TRBV18 and TRBJ1-1; TRBD1 aligns across 7 bases. The trim removed 2 bases at V and 0 bases at J, leaving 9 bases unmatched. Germline lookup yields CDR1 KGHSH and CDR2 LQKENI. This CDR3 is built from 17 residues. Written as DNA, the CDR3 is TGTGCCAGCTCACCAAGTGGGACAGTTCTTATGAACACTGAAGCTTTCTTT. This gives the protein CASSPSGTVLMNTEAFF.

The rearrangement joins TRBV5-1 to TRBJ2-1; TRBD1 is a possible D gene (5 bases). Trimming removed 0 bases at V and 1 base at J, with 8 bases between. The CDR3 loop spans 15 amino acids. CDR1 SGHRS and CDR2 YFSETQ come from the germline V gene. This CDR3 is CASSLGQLSYNEQFF. The CDR3 nucleotides are TGCGCCAGCAGCTTGGGACAGTTGTCCTACAATGAGCAGTTCTTC.

The table lists this clone with a count of one. The chain's CDR3 is CAISRTGYGYTF. CDR3 DNA sequence: TGTGCCATCAGCCGGACAGGATATGGCTACACCTTC. The chain recombines TRBV10-3 with TRBJ1-2; 7 nucleotides line up with TRBD1. J gave up 5 bases and V 6 bases, and 3 bases lay outside the gene matches. This CDR3 comprises 12 residues. Per the germline V gene, CDR1 is ENHRY and CDR2 is SYGVKD.

This clone appeared a few times. The chain links TRBV10-3 to TRBJ1-1; D might be TRBD1 (5 bases). The CDR3 spans 14 residues. Trimming left V 10 bases short and J 8 bases short, with 23 bases between. In germline, CDR1 is ENHRY, CDR2 SYGVKD. In DNA form, the CDR3 reads TGTGCCACCACGCCGTGGGGCAGTGGGTCCGAAGCTTTCTTT. Translated: CATTPWGSGSEAFF.

The genes are TRBV19 and TRBJ2-7, with TRBD2 as a possible D gene (6 bases). The CDR3 consists of 16 residues. V dropped 4 bases and J dropped 0 bases, with 16 bases sitting between them. Germline CDR1 LNHDA, CDR2 SQIVND (reference sequence). CDR3: CASSTQGLPDSYEQYF. Here the CDR3 DNA reads TGTGCCAGTAGTACTCAAGGACTACCCGACTCCTACGAGCAGTACTTC.

This chain joins TRBV28 and TRBJ1-4; D ambiguous. The germline CDR1 and CDR2 sequences are MDHEN and SYDVKM. V was trimmed by 11 bases and J by 10 bases, leaving 26 bases between them. The CDR3 loop spans 15 amino acids. The CDR3 region has the DNA TGTGCCGTGGCCCTAACCACAGTAGGTGTCGGAAAACTGTTTTTT. Amino acid sequence: CAVALTTVGVGKLFF.

The chain employs TRBV6-5 and TRBJ2-3; TRBD2 aligns across 9 bases. Trimming took 8 bases from V and 4 from J; bases not matched to a gene: 7. The CDR3 loop spans 14 amino acids. CDR1 is MNHEY, CDR2 SVGAGI, per germline. CDR3 loop: CASRSGSEPDTQYF. In DNA, the CDR3 is TGTGCCAGCCGTAGCGGGAGTGAGCCAGATACGCAGTATTTT.

V gene TRBV5-1 combines with J gene TRBJ1-1; 8 nucleotides match TRBD1. Germline assignment: CDR1 SGHRS and CDR2 YFSETQ. This CDR3 region has 13 residues. Losses at the gene ends were 2 bases for V and 5 bases for J; bases not matched to a gene: 2. CDR3 DNA sequence: TGCGCCAGCAGCTTCGGACAGGGTACTGAAGCTTTCTTT. Translation gives CASSFGQGTEAFF.

This chain connects TRBV5-4 to TRBJ2-7, with TRBD2 matching over 10 bases. Germline V gives CDR1 SGHNT, CDR2 YYREEE (reference sequence). The trim removed 3 bases at V and 7 bases at J, leaving 7 bases unmatched. The CDR3 runs 14 residues. The CDR3 loop reads CASSSPTSGREQYF. In DNA, the CDR3 is TGTGCCAGCAGCTCGCCGACTAGCGGGCGAGAGCAGTACTTC.

The genes are TRBV5-1 and TRBJ2-3, with D maybe TRBD1 (5 bases). The germline V gene encodes CDR1 SGHRS and CDR2 YFSETQ. The ends were cut back, 4 bases at V and 2 bases at J, with 14 bases in the middle. CDR3 length: 15 amino acids. The CDR3 here is CASSRTLPYTDTQYF. As DNA, the CDR3 is TGCGCCAGCAGCAGGACACTACCCTACACAGATACGCAGTATTTT.

The chain uses TRBV5-1 and TRBJ2-2; 9 nucleotides agree with TRBD2. Trimming at V came to 3 bases and at J to 2 bases, leaving 5 bases not matched to a gene. This CDR3 region has 16 residues. CDR1 is SGHRS, CDR2 YFSETQ, per germline. CDR3 in amino acids: CASSSEGLANTGELFF. For the CDR3, the DNA is TGCGCCAGCAGCTCGGAGGGACTAGCAAACACCGGGGAGCTGTTTTTT.

The chain combines TRBV27 with TRBJ1-2; 8 nucleotides line up with TRBD1. This CDR3 comprises 16 residues. Germline values: CDR1 MNHEY, CDR2 SMNVEV (reference sequence). V shed 4 bases, J shed 6 bases, and the junction held 13 bases outside the gene matches. The CDR3 nucleotides are TGTGCCAGCAGTTCACGCCCCAGGGGGCGCAGAGATGGCTACACCTTC. Its protein is CASSSRPRGRRDGYTF.

The chain is built from TRBV4-3 and TRBJ1-2, with 8 nucleotides matching TRBD1. Unmatched junction bases numbered 11, after V lost 3 bases and J lost 8 bases. The germline gives CDR1 LGHNA, CDR2 YSLEER. This CDR3 is 15 amino acids long. CDR3 amino acids: CASSQGQAPLGGYTF. CDR3 DNA sequence: TGCGCCAGCAGCCAGGGACAGGCTCCCCTGGGGGGCTACACCTTC.

This chain connects TRBV5-4 to TRBJ2-1, with TRBD2 matching 9 bases. The CDR3 sequence is 14 residues long. Germline CDR1 and CDR2: SGHNT and YYREEE (reference sequence). Unmatched junction bases numbered 6, after V lost 8 bases and J lost 3 bases. DNA for the CDR3: TGTGCCAGTCATCTAGCGGGACTCTACAATGAGCAGTTCTTC. Translated: CASHLAGLYNEQFF.

This chain connects TRBV12-3 or TRBV12-4 to TRBJ2-7, with D possibly matching TRBD2 (6 bases). This CDR3 has 13 amino acids. Trimming left V 1 base short and J 5 bases short, with 9 bases between. The CDR3 DNA is TGTGCCAGCAGTTTAGGACTAGAAAACGAGCAGTACTTC. The encoded protein is CASSLGLENEQYF.

Many counts were recorded for this clone. The V call is TRBV6-1, the J call TRBJ1-5; possible D gene TRBD1, 6 bases. This CDR3 comprises 15 residues. V was cut by 0 bases and J by 6 bases, with 12 bases left in between. Germline lookup yields CDR1 MNHNS and CDR2 SASEGT. CDR3 loop: CASSEAIGGGQPQHF. CDR3 DNA sequence: TGTGCCAGCAGTGAAGCGATTGGGGGCGGTCAGCCCCAGCATTTT.

The rearrangement links TRBV27 to TRBJ2-5, with 10 bases fitting TRBD2. V was pared by 6 bases and J by 4 bases, with 8 bases of the junction left unmatched. Germline V lookup: CDR1 MNHEY, CDR2 SMNVEV (reference sequence). This CDR3 has 15 amino acids. The CDR3 is CASRRLAGVRETQYF. The CDR3 coding sequence is TGTGCCAGCAGACGGCTAGCGGGGGTCCGAGAGACCCAGTACTTC.

The V call is TRBV5-1, the J call TRBJ1-1; the match to TRBD1 covers 10 bases. The CDR3 totals 14 residues. V lost 4 bases to trimming and J lost 7 bases; unmatched junction nucleotides: 7. Germline loops: CDR1 SGHRS, CDR2 YFSETQ. For the CDR3, the DNA is TGCGCCAGCAGCACATCGGGACAGGGGTTTGAAGCTTTCTTT. It translates to CASSTSGQGFEAFF.